This T cell receptor beta chain is from a study of blood T cell repertoires in COVID-19. Produced via immunoSEQ multiplex PCR; TCRdb's table is partial and in-frame only. The sample has about 220,000 clones, roughly 89% seen once. V trimming: 8 bases; J trimming: 5 bases; junction bases outside the gene matches: 7. Germline V gives CDR1 MNHEY, CDR2 SMNVEV (reference sequence). CDR3 length: 15 amino acids. This clonotype was obtained from a man aged 30 to 39 who had been exposed to COVID-19. The chain employs TRBV27 and TRBJ1-6; TRBD1 matches 9 bases. The source material was PBMCs or T cells enriched from blood (not recorded which). Written as DNA, the CDR3 is TGTGCCAGCGCTACTGGGACAGGGAATAATTCACCCCTCCACTTT. This encodes CASATGTGNNSPLHF.